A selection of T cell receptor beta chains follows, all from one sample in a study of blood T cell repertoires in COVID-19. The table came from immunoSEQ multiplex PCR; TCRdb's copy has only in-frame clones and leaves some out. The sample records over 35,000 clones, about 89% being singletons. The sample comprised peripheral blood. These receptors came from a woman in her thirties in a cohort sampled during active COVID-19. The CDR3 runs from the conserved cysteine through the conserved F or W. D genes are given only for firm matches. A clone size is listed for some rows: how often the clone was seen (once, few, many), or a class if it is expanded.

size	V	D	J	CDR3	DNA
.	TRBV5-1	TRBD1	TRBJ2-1	CASSRQTGSSYNEQFF	TGCGCCAGCAGCAGACAGACAGGGAGCTCCTACAATGAGCAGTTCTTC
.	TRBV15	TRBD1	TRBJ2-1	CATSRGDSETNEQFF	TGTGCCACCAGCAGAGGGGACAGCGAAACCAATGAGCAGTTCTTC
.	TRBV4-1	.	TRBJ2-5	CASSQATGFGTQYF	TGCGCCAGCAGCCAAGCTACAGGGTTTGGGACCCAGTACTTC
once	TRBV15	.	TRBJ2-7	CATSRDISGLIRSYEQYF	TGTGCCACCAGCAGAGATATTTCAGGGCTAATCCGCTCCTACGAGCAGTACTTC
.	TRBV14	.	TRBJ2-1	CASSQVNPWRSGNEQFF	TGTGCCAGCAGCCAAGTTAACCCCTGGAGGTCGGGCAATGAGCAGTTCTTC
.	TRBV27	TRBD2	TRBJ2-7	CASSLVAGGVYEQYF	TGTGCCAGCAGTTTAGTCGCGGGAGGGGTGTACGAGCAGTACTTC
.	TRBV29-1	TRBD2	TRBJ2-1	CSVGGGISYNEQFF	TGCAGCGTTGGCGGGGGGATCTCCTACAATGAGCAGTTCTTC
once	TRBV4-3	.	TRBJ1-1	CASSSDSWNTEAFF	TGCGCCAGCAGCTCGGACAGTTGGAACACTGAAGCTTTCTTT
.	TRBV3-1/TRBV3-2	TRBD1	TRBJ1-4	CASSLQGAPHEKLFF	TGTGCCAGCAGCCTCCAGGGGGCGCCGCATGAAAAACTGTTTTTT
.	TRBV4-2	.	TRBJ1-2	CASSQVNNRPYGYTF	TGTGCCAGCAGCCAAGTGAATAACAGGCCTTATGGCTACACCTTC
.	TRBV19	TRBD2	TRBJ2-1	CASSTGLAGGRLSYNEQFF	TGTGCCAGTAGTACGGGACTAGCGGGAGGCCGCCTCTCCTACAATGAGCAGTTCTTC
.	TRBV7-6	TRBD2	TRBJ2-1	CASSSWTSRNEQFF	TGTGCCAGCAGCTCTTGGACTAGTAGGAATGAGCAGTTCTTC
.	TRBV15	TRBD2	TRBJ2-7	CATSGTSGYEQYF	TGTGCCACCTCCGGGACTAGCGGTTACGAGCAGTACTTC
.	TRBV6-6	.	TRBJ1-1	CASSYSFPGSNTEAFF	TGTGCCAGCAGTTACTCATTCCCAGGGTCGAACACTGAAGCTTTCTTT
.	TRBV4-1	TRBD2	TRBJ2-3	CASSPRTSGDSTDTQYF	TGCGCCAGCAGCCCCCGGACTAGCGGGGATAGCACAGATACGCAGTATTTT
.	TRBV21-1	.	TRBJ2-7	CASSKAQAGFNEQYF	TGTGCCAGCAGCAAAGCGCAGGCAGGGTTCAACGAGCAGTACTTC
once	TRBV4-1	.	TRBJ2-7	CASSQEGSGEQYF	TGCGCCAGCAGCCAAGAGGGGTCGGGAGAGCAGTACTTC
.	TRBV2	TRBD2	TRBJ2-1	CASSEKLAGMENEQFF	TGTGCCAGCAGTGAAAAGCTAGCGGGAATGGAAAATGAGCAGTTCTTC
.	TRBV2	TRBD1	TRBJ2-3	CASSEGTGEDTQYF	TGTGCCAGCAGTGAGGGGACAGGGGAAGATACGCAGTATTTT
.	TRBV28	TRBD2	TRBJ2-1	CASFTAGGPYNEQFF	TGTGCCAGCTTTACGGCGGGAGGACCCTACAATGAGCAGTTCTTC
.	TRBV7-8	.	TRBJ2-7	CASSKQGFPYEQYF	TGTGCCAGCAGTAAACAGGGATTTCCCTACGAGCAGTACTTC
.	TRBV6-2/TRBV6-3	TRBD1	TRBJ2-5	CASSYSWRTGSMETQYF	TGTGCCAGCAGTTACTCTTGGCGGACAGGGAGTATGGAGACCCAGTACTTC
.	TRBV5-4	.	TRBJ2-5	CASSLERDETQYF	TGTGCCAGCAGCTTGGAGAGGGATGAGACCCAGTACTTC
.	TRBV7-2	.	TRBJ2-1	CASSLVGGPGDEQFF	TGTGCCAGCAGCTTAGTAGGGGGACCAGGCGATGAGCAGTTCTTC
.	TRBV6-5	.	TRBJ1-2	CASTEPGVYGYTF	TGTGCCAGCACCGAACCAGGGGTTTATGGCTACACCTTC
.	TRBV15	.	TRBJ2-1	CATSAQKHNEQFF	TGTGCCACCAGCGCACAGAAACACAATGAGCAGTTCTTC
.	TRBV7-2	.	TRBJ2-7	CASSLGAVSLRVQYF	TGTGCCAGCAGCTTAGGGGCAGTCTCTCTACGAGTGCAGTACTTC
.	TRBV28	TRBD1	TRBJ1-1	CASSFPTDRGSVTEAFF	TGTGCCAGCAGTTTCCCCACGGACAGGGGGTCGGTCACTGAAGCTTTCTTT
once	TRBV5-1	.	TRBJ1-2	CASSSDLTASDGYTF	TGCGCCAGCAGCTCCGACCTTACAGCCTCGGATGGCTACACCTTC
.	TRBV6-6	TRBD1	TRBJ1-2	CASSPGGTRGYTF	TGTGCCAGCAGTCCAGGGGGCACGCGGGGCTACACCTTC
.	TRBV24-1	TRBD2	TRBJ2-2	CATSDTSGNTGELFF	TGTGCCACCAGTGACACTAGCGGGAACACCGGGGAGCTGTTTTTT
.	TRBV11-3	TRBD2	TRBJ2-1	CASSLDLAGEGTNEQFF	TGTGCCAGCAGCTTAGATCTAGCGGGAGAGGGAACCAATGAGCAGTTCTTC
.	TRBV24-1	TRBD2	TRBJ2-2	CATSDTTSGSLGELFF	TGTGCCACCAGTGATACGACTAGCGGGAGTCTCGGGGAGCTGTTTTTT
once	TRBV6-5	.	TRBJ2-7	CASVPRGSYEQYF	TGTGCCAGCGTCCCAAGAGGGAGCTACGAGCAGTACTTC
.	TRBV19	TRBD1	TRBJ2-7	CASSIGTGSYEQYF	TGTGCCAGTAGTATCGGGACAGGGTCCTACGAGCAGTACTTC
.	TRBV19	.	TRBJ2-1	CASSIGSSGYNEQFF	TGTGCCAGTAGTATAGGTAGTTCAGGCTACAATGAGCAGTTCTTC
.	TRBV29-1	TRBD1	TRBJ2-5	CSVEGRQGREETQYF	TGCAGCGTTGAAGGCCGACAGGGTCGCGAAGAGACCCAGTACTTC